This entry lists 18 T cell receptor beta chains sequenced from one sample in a study of blood T cell repertoires in COVID-19. Assay: immunoSEQ multiplex PCR; the TCRdb copy retains only in-frame clones and omits some. The sample yields a few hundred thousand clones, roughly 85% seen once. The sequencing sample was made of peripheral blood. These receptor sequences come from a man between 18 and 29 years old with active or convalescent COVID-19.

The chain couples TRBV10-2 to TRBJ2-5, with D perhaps TRBD1 (7 bases). V lost 3 bases, J lost 5 bases, and 19 bases lay in between. The CDR3 contains 16 residues. Germline CDR1 WSHSY, CDR2 SAAADI. CDR3 coding DNA: TGCGCCAGCAGTGATCCCCGGGACAGCAGCGGGGAGACCCAGTACTTC. This codes for CASSDPRDSSGETQYF.

This clone was picked up one time. V gene TRBV28 combines with J gene TRBJ1-4, with D unresolved. V was trimmed by 3 bases and J by 8 bases, leaving 4 bases between them. Germline CDR1 MDHEN, CDR2 SYDVKM. The CDR3 extends over 11 amino acids. The CDR3 region has the DNA TGTGCCAGCAGTTTTTCGGAAAAACTGTTTTTT. Translated: CASSFSEKLFF.

The chain's CDR3 is CASSLVRGSGANVLTF. The CDR3 bases are TGTGCCAGCAGCTTGGTTCGGGGGTCCGGGGCCAACGTCCTGACTTTC. The V gene is TRBV5-4, the J gene TRBJ2-6, with D tentatively TRBD2 (6 bases). CDR1 SGHNT and CDR2 YYREEE come from the germline V gene (reference sequence). With 0 bases removed from V and 4 bases from J, the gap between germline ends came to 11 bases. This CDR3 is 16 amino acids long.

This clone showed up just a few times. V is TRBV10-1 and J is TRBJ2-7; tentatively, D is TRBD1 or TRBD2 (6 bases each). V lost 8 bases and J lost 6, with 20 bases in between. CDR1 is WNHNN, CDR2 SYGVQD, per germline (reference sequence). The CDR3 contains 14 residues. CDR3 amino acids: CASGGGRPPCEQYF. CDR3 nucleotides: TGCGCCAGCGGTGGGGGGCGACCCCCCTGCGAGCAGTACTTC.

V and J are TRBV5-1 and TRBJ1-1, with D possibly being TRBD1 (6 bases). This CDR3 contains 14 residues. Germline V gives CDR1 SGHRS, CDR2 YFSETQ. Trimming stripped 3 bases from V and 5 bases from J, with 14 bases between. In DNA form, the CDR3 reads TGCGCCAGCAGCTCACAGGGAGTTGGAACTGAAGCTTTCTTT. Amino acids: CASSSQGVGTEAFF.

The V and J genes are TRBV9 and TRBJ2-1; TRBD2 aligns across 7 bases. V shed 3 bases and J 4 bases; nucleotides not matched to a gene: 10. The CDR3 is 16 amino acids. Germline CDR1 and CDR2: SGDLS and YYNGEE. CDR3: CASSGGGGLHYNEQFF. As DNA, the CDR3 is TGTGCCAGCAGCGGTGGGGGAGGGTTGCATTACAATGAGCAGTTCTTC.

The rearrangement links TRBV30 to TRBJ1-1, with TRBD1 matching 11 bases. The CDR3 is 14 amino acids. With 2 bases clipped from V and 5 bases from J, the junction kept 4 bases outside the gene matches. Germline V gives CDR1 GTSNPN, CDR2 SVGIG (reference sequence). The DNA of the CDR3 is TGTGCCTGGAGTACGGGACAGGGGGTTACTGAAGCTTTCTTT. Protein product: CAWSTGQGVTEAFF.

This sequence joins TRBV9 and TRBJ2-5; D call uncertain. In germline, CDR1 is SGDLS, CDR2 YYNGEE. With 2 bases removed from V and 2 bases from J, the gap between germline ends came to 7 bases. The CDR3 has 13 amino acids. The CDR3 coding sequence is TGTGCCAGCAGCGTTGACAAACAAGAGACCCAGTACTTC. This codes for CASSVDKQETQYF.

The rearrangement joins TRBV6-5 to TRBJ1-6; no firm D call. Germline CDR1 is MNHEY and CDR2 is SVGAGI. Trimming took off 2 bases at V and 7 bases at J, with 12 bases between the two ends. The CDR3 length is 15 residues. The CDR3 reads CASSYGSSGNSPLHF. The CDR3 coding sequence is TGTGCCAGCAGTTACGGATCCTCGGGGAATTCACCCCTCCACTTT.

The chain carries TRBV2 and TRBJ2-7; possible D gene TRBD1, 6 bases. Germline V gene lookup returns CDR1 SNHLY and CDR2 FYNNEI. This CDR3 comprises 15 residues. V dropped 2 bases and J dropped 0 bases, with 11 bases sitting between them. The DNA for the CDR3 is TGTGCCAGCAGTGAAATGGGACAACTCTCCTACGAGCAGTACTTC. Protein product: CASSEMGQLSYEQYF.

The V and J genes are TRBV18 and TRBJ2-7, with D tentatively TRBD2 (5 bases). With 6 bases removed from V and 4 bases from J, the gap between germline ends came to 19 bases. Germline V gene lookup returns CDR1 KGHSH and CDR2 LQKENI. This CDR3 is built from 15 residues. The CDR3 reads CASSPGLHDLYEQYF. The CDR3, as DNA: TGTGCCAGCTCGCCTGGACTGCATGACCTTTACGAGCAGTACTTC.

This clone showed up just once. This sequence joins TRBV19 and TRBJ2-2, with no clear D. This CDR3 spans 11 amino acids. Germline V gene data show CDR1 as LNHDA and CDR2 as SQIVND (reference sequence). Trimming took 5 bases from V and 6 from J, leaving 4 bases between them. The CDR3 nucleotides are TGTGCCAGTAGTTCTTCCGGGGAGCTGTTTTTT. Translating it yields CASSSSGELFF.

The chain has TRBV19 and TRBJ2-3, with 9 bases lining up with TRBD2. V lost 4 bases to trimming and J lost 5 bases; unmatched junction nucleotides: 13. The CDR3 covers 17 residues. Germline values: CDR1 LNHDA, CDR2 SQIVND (reference sequence). This CDR3 reads CASSTLLAGGGRDTQYF. The CDR3 DNA is TGTGCCAGTAGTACCTTGCTGGCGGGAGGGGGCCGAGATACGCAGTATTTT.

The rearrangement links TRBV6-4 to TRBJ1-1, with D perhaps matching TRBD1 (6 bases). The CDR3 spans 14 residues. Trimming removed 5 bases from V and 0 bases from J, with 10 bases in between. Germline V lookup: CDR1 MRHNA, CDR2 SNTAGT. CDR3 bases: TGTGCCAGCAGTCCTACAGGGCTGAACACTGAAGCTTTCTTT. It is translated as CASSPTGLNTEAFF.

The chain carries TRBV7-2 and TRBJ1-2; D unresolved. Germline V gives CDR1 SGHTA, CDR2 FQGNSA. This CDR3 is built from 15 residues. The V and J ends lost 3 bases and 5 bases respectively, with 16 bases between them. CDR3 sequence reads: CASSLETPEIYGYTF. For the CDR3, the DNA is TGTGCCAGCAGCTTGGAGACGCCGGAAATTTATGGCTACACCTTC.

This CDR3 reads CASSPAEETQYF. The CDR3, as DNA: TGTGCCAGCAGCCCTGCCGAGGAGACCCAGTACTTC. The V gene is TRBV5-5, the J gene TRBJ2-5; no clear D gene. CDR3 length equals 12 residues. Per germline, CDR1 SGHKS and CDR2 YYEKEE (reference sequence). Trimming left V 4 bases short and J 5 bases short, with 9 bases between.

V and J are TRBV6-6 and TRBJ1-6; D is possibly TRBD1 (6 bases). The CDR3 has 17 residues. Germline CDR1 is MNHNY and CDR2 is SVGAGI (reference sequence). Trimming took 5 bases from V and 6 from J, leaving 20 bases between them. This chain's CDR3 is CASSQSQGMGFNSPLHF. CDR3 coding DNA: TGTGCCAGCAGTCAGTCACAGGGAATGGGTTTTAATTCACCCCTCCACTTT.

The CDR3 sequence: CASSFNSGYGYTF. CDR3 nucleotide sequence: TGTGCCAGCAGTTTCAACAGCGGCTATGGCTACACCTTC. The genes are TRBV12-3 or TRBV12-4 and TRBJ1-2; D is ambiguous. Trimming left V 3 bases short and J 4 bases short, with 9 bases between. This CDR3 spans 13 amino acids.